Reported below is one TCR beta chain. Antigen: not known. This sample was included in a study of OX40 agonist ivuxolimab in advanced cancers. Assay used: immunoSEQ multiplex PCR; TCRdb lists only in-frame clones, some missing. The sample has about 73,000 clones, roughly 90% seen once; the top ten hold 0.7% to 1%. V was pared by 5 bases and J by 5 bases, with 7 bases between. Germline V gene lookup returns CDR1 DFQATT and CDR2 SNEGSKA (reference sequence). CDR3 length: 10 amino acids. General study points: CD8+ T cells averaged more expanded clones than CD4+.

The sequence came from an adult with an advanced solid tumor such as melanoma, head and neck, liver or kidney cancer. The sequenced sample was CD4+ or CD8+ T cells sorted from blood, obtained in a trial of the OX40 agonist ivuxolimab. The rearrangement joins TRBV20-1 to TRBJ2-7; D unclear. CDR3: CSAGDHEQYF. In DNA form, the CDR3 reads TGCAGTGCTGGGGATCACGAGCAGTACTTC.